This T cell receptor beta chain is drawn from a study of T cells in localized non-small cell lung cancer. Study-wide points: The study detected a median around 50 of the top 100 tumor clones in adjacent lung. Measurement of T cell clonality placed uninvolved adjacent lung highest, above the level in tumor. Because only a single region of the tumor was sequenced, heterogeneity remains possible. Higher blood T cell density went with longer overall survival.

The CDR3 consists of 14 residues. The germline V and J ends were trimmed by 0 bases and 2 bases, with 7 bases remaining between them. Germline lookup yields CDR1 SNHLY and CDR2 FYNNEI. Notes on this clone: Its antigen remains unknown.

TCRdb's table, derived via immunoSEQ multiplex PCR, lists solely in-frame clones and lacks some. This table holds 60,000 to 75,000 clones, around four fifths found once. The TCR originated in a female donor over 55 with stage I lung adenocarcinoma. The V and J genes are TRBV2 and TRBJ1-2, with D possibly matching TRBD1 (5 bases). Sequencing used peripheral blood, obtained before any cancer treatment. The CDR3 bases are TGTGCCAGCAGTGAAGCAAGGGGAAACTATGGCTACACCTTC. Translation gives CASSEARGNYGYTF.